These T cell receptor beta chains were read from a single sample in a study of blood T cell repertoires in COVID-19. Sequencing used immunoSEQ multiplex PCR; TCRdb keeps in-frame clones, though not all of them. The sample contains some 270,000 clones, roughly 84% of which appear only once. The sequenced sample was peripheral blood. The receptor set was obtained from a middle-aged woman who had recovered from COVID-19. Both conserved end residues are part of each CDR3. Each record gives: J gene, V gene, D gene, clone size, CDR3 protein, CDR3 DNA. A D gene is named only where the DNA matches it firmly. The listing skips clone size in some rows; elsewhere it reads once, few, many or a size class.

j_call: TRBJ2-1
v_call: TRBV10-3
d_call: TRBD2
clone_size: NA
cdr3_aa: CAISDASGYNEQFF
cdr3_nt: TGTGCCATCAGTGACGCTAGCGGGTACAATGAGCAGTTCTTC

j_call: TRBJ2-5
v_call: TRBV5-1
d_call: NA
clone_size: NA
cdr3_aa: CASSFQGPSETQYF
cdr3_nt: TGCGCCAGCAGCTTTCAGGGGCCCTCAGAGACCCAGTACTTC

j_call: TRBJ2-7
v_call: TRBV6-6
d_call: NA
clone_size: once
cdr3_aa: CASSYRDFSYEQYF
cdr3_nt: TGTGCCAGCAGTTACCGGGACTTTTCCTACGAGCAGTACTTC

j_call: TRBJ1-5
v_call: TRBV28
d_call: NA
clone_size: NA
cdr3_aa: CASSRDRSHSNQPQHF
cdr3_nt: TGTGCCAGCAGTCGTGACAGGAGTCATAGCAATCAGCCCCAGCATTTT

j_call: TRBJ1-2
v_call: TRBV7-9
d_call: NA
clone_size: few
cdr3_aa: CASSGQDYGYTF
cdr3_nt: TGTGCCAGCAGCGGACAAGACTATGGCTACACCTTC

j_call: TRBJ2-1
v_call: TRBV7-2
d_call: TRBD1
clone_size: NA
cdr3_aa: CASSFRQGVSSEQFF
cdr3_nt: TGTGCCAGCAGCTTCCGGCAGGGGGTGAGCAGTGAGCAGTTCTTC

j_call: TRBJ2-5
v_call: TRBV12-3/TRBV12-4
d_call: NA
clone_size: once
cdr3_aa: CASSPEAPGTQYF
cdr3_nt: TGTGCCAGCAGTCCCGAGGCCCCCGGGACCCAGTACTTC

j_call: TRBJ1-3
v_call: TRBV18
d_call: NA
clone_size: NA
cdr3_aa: CASSPRGTTASGNTIYF
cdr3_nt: TGTGCCAGCTCACCCCGGGGAACGACCGCCTCTGGAAACACCATATATTTT

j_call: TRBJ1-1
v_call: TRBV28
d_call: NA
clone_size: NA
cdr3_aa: CASSTGQSNTEAFF
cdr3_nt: TGTGCCAGCAGTACTGGACAGTCGAACACTGAAGCTTTCTTT

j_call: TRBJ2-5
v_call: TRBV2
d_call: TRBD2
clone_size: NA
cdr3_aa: CASSTTGLAVETQYF
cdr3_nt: TGTGCCAGCAGTACTACGGGACTAGCGGTGGAGACCCAGTACTTC

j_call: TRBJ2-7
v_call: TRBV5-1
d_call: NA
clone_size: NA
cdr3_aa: CASSLIGRTYEQYF
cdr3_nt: TGCGCCAGCAGCTTGATTGGCAGAACCTACGAGCAGTACTTC

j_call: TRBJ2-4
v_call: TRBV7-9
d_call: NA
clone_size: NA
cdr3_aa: CASSSRGGLAKNIQYF
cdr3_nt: TGTGCCAGCAGCTCGCGGGGAGGCTTAGCCAAAAACATTCAGTACTTC

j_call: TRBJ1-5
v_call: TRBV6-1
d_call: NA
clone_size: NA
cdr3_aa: CASSGIRRQTDSNQPQHF
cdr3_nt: TGTGCCAGCAGTGGAATACGTAGACAGACCGATAGCAATCAGCCCCAGCATTTT

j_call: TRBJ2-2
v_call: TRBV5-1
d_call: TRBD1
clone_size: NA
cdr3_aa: CASSLGPGTGNTGELFF
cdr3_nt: TGCGCCAGCAGCTTGGGTCCCGGGACAGGGAATACCGGGGAGCTGTTTTTT

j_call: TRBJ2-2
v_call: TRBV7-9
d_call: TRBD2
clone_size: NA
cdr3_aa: CASSLWRGGRPGELFF
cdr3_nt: TGTGCCAGCAGCTTATGGCGGGGGGGCCGACCCGGGGAGCTGTTTTTT

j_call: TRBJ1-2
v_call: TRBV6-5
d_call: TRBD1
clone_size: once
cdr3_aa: CATSRGTGYGYTF
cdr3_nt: TGTGCCACCTCCCGGGGGACAGGGTATGGCTACACCTTC

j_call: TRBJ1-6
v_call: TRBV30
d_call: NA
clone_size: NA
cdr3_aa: CAWRPSSYNSPLHF
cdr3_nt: TGTGCCTGGAGACCGAGCTCCTATAATTCACCCCTCCACTTT

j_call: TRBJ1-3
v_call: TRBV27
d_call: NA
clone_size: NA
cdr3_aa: CASSSGGLSGNTIYF
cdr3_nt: TGTGCCAGCAGTTCTGGCGGACTCTCTGGAAACACCATATATTTT

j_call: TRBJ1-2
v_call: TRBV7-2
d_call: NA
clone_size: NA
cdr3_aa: CASSPGGLRYTF
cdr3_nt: TGTGCCAGCAGCCCGGGGGGTCTGCGCTACACCTTC

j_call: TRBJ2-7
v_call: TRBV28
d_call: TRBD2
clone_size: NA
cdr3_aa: CATGGGRREQYF
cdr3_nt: TGTGCCACCGGGGGGGGGAGAAGGGAGCAGTACTTC

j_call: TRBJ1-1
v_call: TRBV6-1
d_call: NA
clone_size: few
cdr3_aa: CASCVDSNSWGNTEAFF
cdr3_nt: TGTGCCAGCTGTGTTGACAGCAACTCTTGGGGGAACACTGAAGCTTTCTTT

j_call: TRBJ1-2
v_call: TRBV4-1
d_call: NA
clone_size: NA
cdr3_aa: CASSQGVPGGFGYTF
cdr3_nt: TGCGCCAGCAGCCAAGGGGTCCCCGGAGGCTTTGGCTACACCTTC